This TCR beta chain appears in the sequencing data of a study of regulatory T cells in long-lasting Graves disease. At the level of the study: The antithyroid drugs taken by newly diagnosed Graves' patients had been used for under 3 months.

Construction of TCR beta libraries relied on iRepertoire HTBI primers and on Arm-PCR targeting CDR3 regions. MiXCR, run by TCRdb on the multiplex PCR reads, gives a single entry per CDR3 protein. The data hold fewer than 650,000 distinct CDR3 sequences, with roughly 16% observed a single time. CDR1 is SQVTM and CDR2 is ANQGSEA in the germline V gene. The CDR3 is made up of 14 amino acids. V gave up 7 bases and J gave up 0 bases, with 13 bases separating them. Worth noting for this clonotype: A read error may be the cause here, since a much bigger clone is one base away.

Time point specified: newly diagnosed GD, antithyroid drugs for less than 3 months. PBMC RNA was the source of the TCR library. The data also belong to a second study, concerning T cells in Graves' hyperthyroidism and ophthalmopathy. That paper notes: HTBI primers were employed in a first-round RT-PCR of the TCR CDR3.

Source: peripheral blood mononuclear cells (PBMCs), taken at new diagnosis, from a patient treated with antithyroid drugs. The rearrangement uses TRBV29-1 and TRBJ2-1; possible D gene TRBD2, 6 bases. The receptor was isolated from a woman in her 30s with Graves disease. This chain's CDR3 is CSAMDGSSYNEQFF. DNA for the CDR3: TGCAGCGCGATGGACGGGAGCTCCTACAATGAGCAGTTCTTC.